The T cell receptor (beta chain) under discussion was sequenced for a study of T cell repertoires in cytomegalovirus infection. Study summary: Shared public TCR beta signatures pointed to both CMV infection and a matching HLA type. Points from the study as a whole: Clonotype analysis showed dominance of the ex vivo response by HLA-C-restricted CMV-specific TCR beta clonotypes. Identification of carriers of CMV plus the relevant HLA was achieved through cumulative public TCR beta family frequency.

TCRdb re-analysed the reads in MiXCR, keeping a single row per CDR3 protein. The sample yields 400,000 to 550,000 distinct CDR3 sequences, around 10% seen once. The V segment lost 5 bases and the J segment 8 bases; nucleotides outside the gene matches: 3. Germline V gene sequence: CDR1 MNHEY, CDR2 SMNVEV (reference sequence). The CDR3 has 13 amino acids. This clonotype turned up a few times. Its antigen is currently unknown. Sequencing was carried out using PBMCs. V and J are TRBV27 and TRBJ1-4, with 9 positions matching TRBD1. This receptor was identified in a human donor in good health (CMV status not recorded). Some clones in this sample may be carry-over from other donors' samples. CDR3 DNA sequence: TGTGCCAGCAGTAGGACAGGGGAAGAAAAACTGTTTTTT. This codes for CASSRTGEEKLFF.